One and the same sample provided the 24 T cell receptor beta chains below, sequenced in a study of cytomegalovirus exposure and HLA in healthy donors. 13 Jbeta primers and 60 Vbeta primers were used for the PCR. The repertoire was sequenced with immunoSEQ multiplex PCR; TCRdb's copy has only in-frame clones and lacks some. This sample has 100,000 or so clones; roughly four fifths occur once, and the top ten carry 10%. Sequencing was done on a sample of PBMCs. The receptors here all came from a human donor in good health.

The rearrangement joins TRBV5-1 to TRBJ1-4, with 7 bases identical to TRBD1. The CDR3 consists of 15 residues. Germline trimming cut 7 bases from V and 7 bases from J; bases unmatched to any gene: 13. Germline V gives CDR1 SGHRS, CDR2 YFSETQ. This CDR3 reads CASARGGPGGEKLFF. The CDR3 nucleotides read TGCGCCAGCGCCCGTGGGGGGCCAGGGGGTGAAAAACTGTTTTTT. The full variable domain, rest sourced from reference TRBV5-1 and TRBJ1-4, is KAGVTQTPRYLIKTRGQQVTLSCSPISGHRSVSWYQQTPGQGLQFLFEYFSETQRNKGNFPGRFSGRQFSNSRSEMNVSTLELGDSALYLCASARGGPGGEKLFFGSGTQLSVL.

The genes are TRBV13 and TRBJ2-7; 9 bases fit TRBD1. J lost 7 bases, V lost 6 bases, and 4 bases had no gene match. Germline V gene data show CDR1 as PRHDT and CDR2 as FYEKMQ (reference sequence). The CDR3 loop spans 12 amino acids. CDR3 nucleotides: TGTGCCAGCAGACGGGACAGGGATGAGCAGTACTTC. Translated: CASRRDRDEQYF.

The chain is built from TRBV6-1 and TRBJ2-1, with 8 positions matching TRBD1. V was clipped by 4 bases and J by 4 bases; unmatched bases: 6. There are 15 residues in the CDR3. Germline loops: CDR1 MNHNS, CDR2 SASEGT. CDR3 in amino acids: CASSVGTGVYNEQFF. CDR3 DNA: TGTGCCAGCAGTGTAGGGACAGGAGTGTACAATGAGCAGTTCTTC.

The chain couples TRBV18 to TRBJ1-2; the D is unclear. This CDR3 region has 15 residues. The germline V gene encodes CDR1 KGHSH and CDR2 LQKENI. V lost 2 bases to trimming and J lost 8 bases, with 18 bases between them. In DNA form, the CDR3 reads TGTGCCAGCTCACCAGAAGGTTCCTTAACTATGGGCTACACCTTC. As protein: CASSPEGSLTMGYTF.

This chain uses TRBV7-6 with TRBJ2-1; D is perhaps TRBD2 (6 bases). V was pared by 0 bases and J by 6 bases, with 9 bases between. Germline-derived CDR1 and CDR2 are SGHVS and FNYEAQ. There are 14 residues in the CDR3. The CDR3 sequence: CASSLALGGNEQFF. The CDR3 bases are TGTGCCAGCAGCTTAGCCCTCGGGGGCAATGAGCAGTTCTTC.

This rearrangement joins TRBV7-2 to TRBJ1-2; D is undetermined. The CDR3 extends over 12 amino acids. Germline values: CDR1 SGHTA, CDR2 FQGNSA. V was pared by 2 bases and J by 8 bases, with 9 bases between. CDR3 in DNA: TGTGCCAGCAGCTTAAGGTGGGAGGGCTACACCTTC. This translates into CASSLRWEGYTF.

CDR3 sequence reads: CASSRTNSYEQYF. The DNA for the CDR3 is TGTGCCAGCAGCCGGACAAACTCCTACGAGCAGTACTTC. The rearrangement links TRBV6-6 to TRBJ2-7; TRBD1 might be the D (5 bases). Germline CDR1 and CDR2: MNHNY and SVGAGI (reference sequence). The CDR3 consists of 13 residues. The germline V and J ends were trimmed by 6 bases and 0 bases, with 9 bases remaining between them.

V and J are TRBV27 and TRBJ2-7, with D unclear. The ends were cut back, 2 bases at V and 0 bases at J, with 5 bases in the middle. The length of the CDR3 is 13 residues. Germline V gene lookup returns CDR1 MNHEY and CDR2 SMNVEV (reference sequence). The DNA for the CDR3 is TGTGCCAGCAGTTTAGCGGTCTCCTACGAGCAGTACTTC. This gives the protein CASSLAVSYEQYF.

The chain combines TRBV7-9 with TRBJ1-5, with a tentative D call TRBD1 (5 bases). The V and J ends lost 5 bases and 9 bases respectively, with 20 bases between them. This CDR3 region has 15 residues. The germline V gene encodes CDR1 SEHNR and CDR2 FQNEAQ (reference sequence). DNA for the CDR3: TGTGCCAGCAGCCCAGGAGGGGCGGGGTCAGGGCCCCAGCATTTT. The encoded protein is CASSPGGAGSGPQHF.

The chain couples TRBV5-6 to TRBJ2-5, with D perhaps matching TRBD1 (6 bases). Trimming removed 4 bases from V and 3 bases from J, with 16 bases in between. The germline CDR1 and CDR2 sequences are SGHDT and YYEEEE. This CDR3 region has 15 residues. This CDR3 is CASSPSGDLKETQYF. The DNA for the CDR3 is TGTGCCAGCAGCCCTTCAGGGGACCTCAAAGAGACCCAGTACTTC.

The DNA of the CDR3 is TGTGCCAGCGGACAGACCTCCTACGAGCAGTACTTC. It translates to CASGQTSYEQYF. The chain couples TRBV7-9 to TRBJ2-7, with a tentative D call TRBD1 (6 bases). Between the trimmed V and J ends, which lost 8 bases and 0 bases, there was a span of 8 bases. This CDR3 comprises 12 residues. Germline CDR1 reads SEHNR; CDR2 reads FQNEAQ (reference sequence).

This clone was seen only once. The chain links TRBV7-3 to TRBJ2-5; D might be TRBD2 (6 bases). V lost 2 bases, J lost 2 bases, and 9 bases lay in between. The germline V gene encodes CDR1 SGHTA and CDR2 FQGTGA. The CDR3 runs 14 residues. The CDR3 DNA sequence: TGTGCCAGCAGCTTAGGCGGGGCTCAAGAGACCCAGTACTTC. It yields the protein CASSLGGAQETQYF.

The chain couples TRBV7-3 to TRBJ2-1; possible D gene TRBD2, 5 bases. Germline V lookup: CDR1 SGHTA, CDR2 FQGTGA. With 2 bases removed from V and 4 bases from J, the gap between germline ends came to 12 bases. The CDR3 contains 15 residues. The chain's CDR3 is CASSLVWTVYNEQFF. Here the CDR3 DNA reads TGTGCCAGCAGCTTAGTCTGGACTGTATACAATGAGCAGTTCTTC.

The chain recombines TRBV15 with TRBJ1-4, with D possibly being TRBD1 (6 bases). Trimming removed 6 bases from V and 8 bases from J, with 10 bases in between. Germline V gene data show CDR1 as LNHNV and CDR2 as YYDKDF (reference sequence). The CDR3 spans 12 residues. The CDR3 reads CATSRRGEKLFF. CDR3 in DNA: TGTGCCACCAGTCGTAGGGGGGAAAAACTGTTTTTT.

V usage is TRBV2 and J usage is TRBJ2-7, with 8 bases lining up with TRBD1. CDR1 is SNHLY, CDR2 FYNNEI, per germline. CDR3 size: 15 residues. The V gene end was trimmed by 5 bases and the J gene end by 0 bases; junction bases not matched to a gene: 6. CDR3 nucleotides: TGTGCCAGCAGTACCGACAGGGGAAACTCCTACGAGCAGTACTTC. It yields the protein CASSTDRGNSYEQYF.

The J gene is TRBJ2-7, the V gene TRBV6-5; D perhaps matches TRBD2 (6 bases). Looked up from germline, CDR1 is MNHEY and CDR2 is SVGAGI. Trimming cost V 6 bases and J 0 bases, with 12 bases left between them. This CDR3 is built from 14 residues. The CDR3 region has the DNA TGTGCCAGCAGGATAACTAGCTTCTCCTACGAGCAGTACTTC. Protein: CASRITSFSYEQYF.

This clone was counted a single time. J is TRBJ2-3 and V is TRBV6-6; possibly TRBD2 for D (7 bases). Germline V gene lookup returns CDR1 MNHNY and CDR2 SVGAGI (reference sequence). The CDR3 length is 14 residues. V lost 4 bases and J lost 4, with 12 bases in between. CDR3 in amino acids: CASSSGGRADTQYF. CDR3 DNA sequence: TGTGCCAGCAGTTCGGGGGGCCGGGCAGATACGCAGTATTTT.

This clone was detected only once. J is TRBJ1-3 and V is TRBV6-6, with D possibly matching TRBD1 (5 bases). The germline V gene encodes CDR1 MNHNY and CDR2 SVGAGI (reference sequence). CDR3 size: 14 residues. V shed 5 bases and J shed 3 bases, with 11 bases lying between them. Written as DNA, the CDR3 is TGTGCCAGCAGTGCCCGCCAGGGTGGAAACACCATATATTTT. It encodes CASSARQGGNTIYF.

The V gene is TRBV27, the J gene TRBJ2-5; D unresolved. CDR3 length: 13 amino acids. The V and J ends lost 3 bases and 1 base respectively, with 6 bases between them. Germline V gene data show CDR1 as MNHEY and CDR2 as SMNVEV (reference sequence). The CDR3 region is CASSFNFQETQYF. The CDR3 region has the DNA TGTGCCAGCAGTTTTAACTTCCAAGAGACCCAGTACTTC.

The J gene is TRBJ2-7, the V gene TRBV7-9, with TRBD1 identical over 8 bases. CDR1 is SEHNR, CDR2 FQNEAQ, per germline (reference sequence). CDR3 size: 14 residues. The V segment lost 6 bases and the J segment 5 bases; nucleotides outside the gene matches: 9. CDR3 DNA: TGTGCCAGCAGGCGCCAGGGGGCGCAGGACGAGCAGTACTTC. Its protein is CASRRQGAQDEQYF.

This sequence joins TRBV7-3 and TRBJ2-5; weak D call: TRBD2 (6 bases). The V end lost 3 bases, the J end lost 1 base, and 12 bases lay between the germline ends. CDR1 is SGHTA, CDR2 FQGTGA, per germline. The CDR3 spans 15 residues. CDR3 sequence reads: CASSFAGIPQETQYF. In DNA, the CDR3 is TGTGCCAGCAGCTTTGCGGGGATACCCCAAGAGACCCAGTACTTC. The full variable domain, in which reference TRBV7-3 and TRBJ2-5 provide the parts outside the CDR3, is GAGVSQTPSNKVTEKGKYVELRCDPISGHTALYWYRQSLGQGPEFLIYFQGTGAADDSGLPNDRFFAVRPEGSVSTLKIQRTERGDSAVYLCASSFAGIPQETQYFGPGTRLLVL.

This chain uses TRBV11-2 with TRBJ1-6; D call uncertain. V lost 5 bases and J lost 12, with 14 bases in between. The CDR3 runs to 13 residues. Germline lookup yields CDR1 SGHAT and CDR2 FQNNGV. CDR3 DNA sequence: TGTGCCAGCAGCCCTGGAGGCGCGGGACCCCTCCACTTT. This gives the protein CASSPGGAGPLHF.

The CDR3 DNA follows: TGTGCCAGCAGCTTAGCTAGTGAGACCCAGTACTTC. Amino acid sequence: CASSLASETQYF. The J gene is TRBJ2-5, the V gene TRBV7-2; D unresolved. Germline CDR1 and CDR2: SGHTA and FQGNSA. The V end lost 0 bases, the J end lost 5 bases, and 4 bases lay between the germline ends. This CDR3 region has 12 residues.

The chain combines TRBV28 with TRBJ2-3; no firm D call. Trimming removed 2 bases from V and 0 bases from J, with 9 bases in between. The CDR3 totals 15 residues. Looked up from germline, CDR1 is MDHEN and CDR2 is SYDVKM. The CDR3 protein is CASSLRLMSTDTQYF. CDR3 DNA sequence: TGTGCCAGCAGTTTAAGACTTATGAGCACAGATACGCAGTATTTT. Combining the CDR3 with reference TRBV28 and TRBJ2-3 gives the whole variable domain DVKVTQSSRYLVKRTGEKVFLECVQDMDHENMFWYRQDPGLGLRLIYFSYDVKMKEKGDIPEGYSVSREKKERFSLILESASTNQTSMYLCASSLRLMSTDTQYFGPGTRLTVL.